This T cell receptor beta chain was captured in a study of vaccination and CD4 T cells after COVID-19. Study-level information: Two of the convalescents were Hispanic, and convalescents were six males and four females.

Details on this clonotype: Its specificity is not known.

The germline V gene has CDR1 DFQATT and CDR2 SNEGSKA (reference sequence). Trimming stripped 0 bases from V and 0 bases from J, with 9 bases between. This CDR3 contains 16 residues. Findings of the study overall: Among convalescent patients, a median approximately 86% of reactive clones emerged only after vaccination.

Oncomine TCR Beta short-read sequencing was applied to DNA from cultured CD4+ T cells. Genomic DNA from cultured CD4+ T cells was extracted. Each CDR3 protein is one row after TCRdb ran MiXCR on the PCR reads. The sample lists more than 8,500 distinct CDR3 sequences; approximately 38% were seen once. As for treatment: approximately nine-day PBMC culture with coronavirus spike peptide pools or control peptides (ViraFEST assay). One should note that the unexposed donor's CD4+ T cells were collected before the COVID-19 pandemic (2011-2018). After expanding antigen-specific T cells with peptide pools, ViraFEST sequenced their TCRs. Fresh medium (containing IL-2) replaced half the medium on days 3 and 7.

The TCR comes from a human donor in good health. The V gene is TRBV20-1, the J gene TRBJ1-6, with a possible D match to TRBD1 (6 bases). The sequenced material came from CD4+ T cells from blood, cultured in vitro. Here the CDR3 reads CSARDRGSSYNSPLHF. CDR3 nucleotides: TGCAGTGCTAGAGATAGGGGGAGCTCCTATAATTCACCCCTCCACTTT.